These 17 T cell receptor beta chains share one sample of origin, sequenced in a study of T cells after yellow fever vaccination. Via MiXCR, TCRdb re-called the 5' RACE reads, giving one row per CDR3 protein. The data hold 500,000 to 650,000 distinct CDR3 sequences, with 9% to 15% observed a single time. Here the sequenced sample was PBMCs, taken on the day of the yellow fever booster vaccination. These TCRs come from a man aged 25 to 45 who received the YFV17D yellow fever vaccine.

This clonotype has a handful of counts. The J gene is TRBJ2-1, the V gene TRBV7-6; D remains unclear. Between the trimmed V and J ends, which lost 4 bases and 5 bases, there was a span of 15 bases. CDR1 and CDR2 (germline): SGHVS, FNYEAQ. This CDR3 is 15 amino acids long. The CDR3 DNA is TGTGCCAGCAGCTCATTCCGTGACTCGGACAATGAGCAGTTCTTC. It yields the protein CASSSFRDSDNEQFF.

This clonotype has only a few counts. The rearrangement joins TRBV5-1 to TRBJ2-1; D gene ambiguous. Germline lookup yields CDR1 SGHRS and CDR2 YFSETQ. There are 11 residues in the CDR3. V lost 5 bases, J lost 8 bases, and 8 bases lay in between. The CDR3 reads CASRDMDEQFF. In DNA, the CDR3 is TGCGCCAGCAGAGATATGGATGAGCAGTTCTTC.

This clonotype was picked up a small number of times. The chain joins TRBV5-1 to TRBJ2-3; a possible D gene is TRBD2 (5 bases). Per germline, CDR1 SGHRS and CDR2 YFSETQ. CDR3 length equals 14 residues. Deletions cut 4 bases from V and 6 bases from J, with 15 bases between. CDR3: CASSAGVSVDTQYF. The CDR3 nucleotides are TGCGCCAGCAGCGCCGGGGTTTCGGTGGATACGCAGTATTTT. Full variable domain (outside the CDR3, taken from reference TRBV5-1 and TRBJ2-3): KAGVTQTPRYLIKTRGQQVTLSCSPISGHRSVSWYQQTPGQGLQFLFEYFSETQRNKGNFPGRFSGRQFSNSRSEMNVSTLELGDSALYLCASSAGVSVDTQYFGPGTRLTVL.

The genes are TRBV5-1 and TRBJ2-5; D is undetermined. V lost 2 bases, J lost 3 bases, and 8 bases lay in between. Germline CDR1 is SGHRS and CDR2 is YFSETQ. The CDR3 has 13 amino acids. CDR3 loop: CASSFQDKETQYF. The CDR3 DNA sequence: TGCGCCAGCAGCTTTCAAGATAAAGAGACCCAGTACTTC.

The rearrangement links TRBV7-8 to TRBJ2-2, with TRBD2 as a possible D gene (5 bases). V shed 5 bases and J shed 5 bases, with 12 bases lying between them. Germline lookup yields CDR1 SGHVS and CDR2 FQNEAQ. The CDR3 is 14 amino acids. This CDR3 is CASSLPRGTGELFF. In DNA form, the CDR3 reads TGTGCCAGCAGCCTCCCCCGGGGTACCGGGGAGCTGTTTTTT.

The chain couples TRBV10-1 to TRBJ1-1; no clear D. With 0 bases removed from V and 5 bases from J, the gap between germline ends came to 7 bases. CDR1 is WNHNN, CDR2 SYGVQD, per germline (reference sequence). The CDR3 covers 13 residues. CDR3 residues: CASSESRGTEAFF. The DNA of the CDR3 is TGCGCCAGCAGTGAGTCGAGAGGGACTGAAGCTTTCTTT.

The sample holds a few counts of this clonotype. The rearrangement links TRBV2 to TRBJ1-6; 8 bases agree with TRBD1. Germline V lookup: CDR1 SNHLY, CDR2 FYNNEI. This CDR3 is 15 amino acids long. Trimming took 4 bases from V and 7 from J; bases not matched to a gene: 6. The CDR3 here is CASSVDRGGNSPLHF. The DNA for the CDR3 is TGTGCCAGCAGTGTCGACAGGGGTGGGAATTCACCCCTCCACTTT.

This clonotype was detected a few times. This chain connects TRBV20-1 to TRBJ2-7; 10 bases are a match to TRBD2. The CDR3 is made up of 13 amino acids. V lost 3 bases and J lost 3; bases outside the gene matches: 2. Germline values: CDR1 DFQATT, CDR2 SNEGSKA (reference sequence). CDR3 sequence reads: CSASRTSGYEQYF. Here the CDR3 DNA reads TGCAGTGCTAGCCGGACTAGCGGCTACGAGCAGTACTTC.

The chain employs TRBV29-1 and TRBJ2-5; D is possibly TRBD1 (7 bases). Per germline, CDR1 SQVTM and CDR2 ANQGSEA. CDR3 length equals 14 residues. The V end was cut by 4 bases, the J end by 4 bases, with 16 bases between. CDR3 DNA: TGCAGCGTTGCGAACAGGGGAGGTGCAGAGACCCAGTACTTC. This gives the protein CSVANRGGAETQYF.

The genes are TRBV14 and TRBJ2-3, with unresolved D. The germline V gene encodes CDR1 SGHDN and CDR2 FVKESK. The CDR3 contains 15 residues. V was trimmed by 3 bases and J by 0 bases, leaving 10 bases between them. Here the CDR3 DNA reads TGTGCCAGCAGCCAGTTCCGTTCCAGCACAGATACGCAGTATTTT. The encoded protein is CASSQFRSSTDTQYF.

This clonotype showed up just a few times. The V gene is TRBV6-2 or TRBV6-3, the J gene TRBJ2-1; 9 nucleotides line up with TRBD2. The CDR3 is 17 residues long. Germline V gene data show CDR1 as MNHEY and CDR2 as SVGEGT. V trimming: 2 bases; J trimming: 0 bases; junction bases outside the gene matches: 5. The CDR3 loop reads CASSYRLAGSSYNEQFF. The CDR3 coding sequence is TGTGCCAGCAGTTACCGGCTAGCGGGGAGCTCCTACAATGAGCAGTTCTTC.

This clonotype was detected ten times or more. V is TRBV5-1 and J is TRBJ2-7; D possibly corresponds to TRBD1 (5 bases). The CDR3 loop spans 13 amino acids. V lost 3 bases, J lost 0 bases, and 7 bases lay in between. From germline, CDR1 is SGHRS and CDR2 YFSETQ. The CDR3 spells CASSSRVSYEQYF. CDR3 bases: TGCGCCAGCAGCTCCAGGGTCTCCTACGAGCAGTACTTC.

The chain joins TRBV20-1 to TRBJ2-1; D call uncertain. The V gene's germline CDR1 is DFQATT and CDR2 SNEGSKA (reference sequence). Deletions cut 1 base from V and 1 base from J, with 8 bases between. The CDR3 has 14 residues. The CDR3 reads CSARGARSYNEQFF. CDR3 in DNA: TGCAGTGCTAGAGGAGCCCGATCCTACAATGAGCAGTTCTTC.

The chain joins TRBV19 to TRBJ1-3; 8 nucleotides line up with TRBD1. The germline V gene encodes CDR1 LNHDA and CDR2 SQIVND (reference sequence). Trimming at V came to 1 base and at J to 0 bases, leaving 2 bases not matched to a gene. The CDR3 contains 16 residues. The CDR3 spells CASSIGTGSSGNTIYF. CDR3 bases: TGTGCCAGTAGTATAGGGACAGGGAGCTCTGGAAACACCATATATTTT.

The chain couples TRBV6-2 or TRBV6-3 to TRBJ2-5; weak D call: TRBD1 (5 bases). Germline-derived CDR1 and CDR2 are MNHEY and SVGEGT. Trimming cost V 8 bases and J 4 bases, with 14 bases left between them. The CDR3 runs to 13 residues. The CDR3: CASLRTFPETQYF. The CDR3 region has the DNA TGTGCCAGCTTACGGACATTCCCAGAGACCCAGTACTTC.

The genes are TRBV30 and TRBJ2-3; D might be TRBD2 (6 bases). Germline V gene lookup returns CDR1 GTSNPN and CDR2 SVGIG (reference sequence). V was trimmed by 4 bases and J by 8 bases, leaving 7 bases between them. The length of the CDR3 is 10 residues. CDR3 nucleotides: TGTGCCTGGATCGGGGGTACGCAGTATTTT. Protein: CAWIGGTQYF.

The chain uses TRBV7-8 and TRBJ1-1, with D unclear. V was trimmed by 6 bases and J by 1 base, leaving 15 bases between them. The V gene's germline CDR1 is SGHVS and CDR2 FQNEAQ. The CDR3 has 15 amino acids. The CDR3 spells CASRLKGLKNTEAFF. The CDR3 nucleotides read TGTGCCAGCAGGTTAAAAGGGTTAAAGAACACTGAAGCTTTCTTT.